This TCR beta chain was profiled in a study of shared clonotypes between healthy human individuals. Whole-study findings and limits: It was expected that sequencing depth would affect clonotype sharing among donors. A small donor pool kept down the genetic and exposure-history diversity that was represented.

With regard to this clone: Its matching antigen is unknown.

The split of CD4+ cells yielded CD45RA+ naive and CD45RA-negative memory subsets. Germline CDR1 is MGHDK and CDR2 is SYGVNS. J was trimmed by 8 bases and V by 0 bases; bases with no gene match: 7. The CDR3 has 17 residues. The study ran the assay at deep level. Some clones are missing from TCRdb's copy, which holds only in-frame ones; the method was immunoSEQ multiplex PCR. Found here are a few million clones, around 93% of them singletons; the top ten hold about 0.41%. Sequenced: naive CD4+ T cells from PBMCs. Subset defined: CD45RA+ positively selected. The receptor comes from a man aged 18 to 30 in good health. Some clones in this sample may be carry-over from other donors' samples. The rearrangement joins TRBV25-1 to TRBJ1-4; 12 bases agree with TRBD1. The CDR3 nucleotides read TGTGCCAGCAGTGAATACCCGGGACAGGGGGCAGGGGAAAAACTGTTTTTT. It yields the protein CASSEYPGQGAGEKLFF. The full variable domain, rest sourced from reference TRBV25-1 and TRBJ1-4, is EADIYQTPRYLVIGTGKKITLECSQTMGHDKMYWYQQDPGMELHLIHYSYGVNSTEKGDLSSESTVSRIRTEHFPLTLESARPSHTSQYLCASSEYPGQGAGEKLFFGSGTQLSVL.